One and the same sample provided the 22 T cell receptor beta chains below, sequenced in a study of identical twins (TCRdb year 2016). The library was made by 5' RACE. Sequencing instrument: Illumina HiSeq 2000. The public reads were reprocessed in TCRdb via fastp at Q25 and MiXCR, keeping in-frame beta chains. Every distinct CDR3 protein forms one entry, paired with its most common genes and DNA. The sample data list about 490,000 distinct CDR3 sequences, and about 16% of these were observed just once. Roughly 0.44% of the sample is held by the ten biggest clonotypes. Another study also made use of these data, one on yellow fever vaccine responses in identical twins.

The sample was CD4+ T cells sorted from blood. These receptors came from a woman in her late teens or twenties in good health.

This clonotype occurred a few times. This chain joins TRBV6-1 and TRBJ2-1, with 13 bases lining up with TRBD2. The ends lost 4 bases at V and 2 bases at J; junction bases unmatched: 8. This CDR3 comprises 18 residues. From germline, CDR1 is MNHNS and CDR2 SASEGT. As DNA, the CDR3 is TGTGCCAGCAGTGCCAACGCTGGACTAGCGGGGGCCTACAATGAGCAGTTCTTC. Protein product: CASSANAGLAGAYNEQFF.

This clonotype was detected a few times. The CDR3 coding sequence is TGCAGTGCTGCCAAACAAGAGACCCAGTACTTC. This codes for CSAAKQETQYF. The chain uses TRBV20-1 and TRBJ2-5, with D uncertain. Germline values: CDR1 DFQATT, CDR2 SNEGSKA (reference sequence). Trimming cost V 5 bases and J 2 bases, with 6 bases left between them. The CDR3 covers 11 residues.

The V gene is TRBV6-1, the J gene TRBJ1-6; perhaps TRBD1 as D (6 bases). CDR3 size: 16 residues. Trimming removed 7 bases at V and 10 bases at J, with 23 bases between. The germline gives CDR1 MNHNS, CDR2 SASEGT. The CDR3 DNA sequence: TGTGCCAGCAAGCCTTTGAGGACAGCGGAGGGGTCACCCCTCCACTTT. This encodes CASKPLRTAEGSPLHF.

This clonotype turned up a few times. The chain carries TRBV7-2 and TRBJ1-4, with D possibly matching TRBD1 (5 bases). The CDR3 totals 15 residues. Germline assignment: CDR1 SGHTA and CDR2 FQGNSA. Trimming took off 1 base at V and 7 bases at J, with 13 bases between the two ends. The CDR3 is CASSLGRALGEKLFF. CDR3 coding DNA: TGTGCCAGCAGCTTAGGCAGGGCCCTGGGTGAAAAACTGTTTTTT. Full variable domain (outside the CDR3, taken from reference TRBV7-2 and TRBJ1-4): GAGVSQSPSNKVTEKGKDVELRCDPISGHTALYWYRQSLGQGLEFLIYFQGNSAPDKSGLPSDRFSAERTGGSVSTLTIQRTQQEDSAVYLCASSLGRALGEKLFFGSGTQLSVL.

The chain joins TRBV18 to TRBJ2-7, with D unclear. Germline lookup yields CDR1 KGHSH and CDR2 LQKENI. Trimming stripped 2 bases from V and 2 bases from J, with 16 bases between. The CDR3 is 16 amino acids. CDR3: CASSPGLSIPPYEQYF. The CDR3 bases are TGTGCCAGCTCACCAGGCCTTAGCATACCCCCCTACGAGCAGTACTTC. The variable domain in full, with the rest retrieved from reference TRBV18 and TRBJ2-7, is NAGVMQNPRHLVRRRGQEARLRCSPMKGHSHVYWYRQLPEEGLKFMVYLQKENIIDESGMPKERFSAEFPKEGPSILRIQQVVRGDSAAYFCASSPGLSIPPYEQYFGPGTRLTVT.

This chain joins TRBV5-1 and TRBJ2-2, with D hard to call. The CDR3 extends over 15 amino acids. Germline V gene lookup returns CDR1 SGHRS and CDR2 YFSETQ. V was clipped by 0 bases and J by 7 bases, with 13 bases between them. The chain's CDR3 is CASSLGELRVGELFF. CDR3 nucleotide sequence: TGCGCCAGCAGCTTGGGAGAGCTCCGGGTCGGGGAGCTGTTTTTT.

This clonotype turned up a few times. The chain carries TRBV20-1 and TRBJ2-1, with D possibly being TRBD1 (5 bases). V was shortened by 3 bases and J by 4 bases, with 16 bases between the two germline ends. There are 15 residues in the CDR3. Germline V gene lookup returns CDR1 DFQATT and CDR2 SNEGSKA (reference sequence). CDR3 bases: TGCAGTGCTAGCGATCCCCGGAAGGGGTACAATGAGCAGTTCTTC. It translates to CSASDPRKGYNEQFF.

This clonotype was counted only a few times. This chain joins TRBV7-2 and TRBJ1-3; D is uncertain. From germline, CDR1 is SGHTA and CDR2 FQGNSA. The length of the CDR3 is 15 residues. Trimming took off 5 bases at V and 0 bases at J, with 11 bases between the two ends. The CDR3 sequence is CASSVGLSSGNTIYF. The CDR3 region has the DNA TGTGCCAGCAGCGTGGGTTTAAGCTCTGGAAACACCATATATTTT.

This clonotype showed up just a few times. This rearrangement joins TRBV19 to TRBJ2-3; possibly TRBD1 for D (6 bases). V lost 5 bases and J 0 bases, leaving 15 bases between the germline ends. The CDR3 length is 16 residues. Germline V gives CDR1 LNHDA, CDR2 SQIVND (reference sequence). The CDR3 reads CASSGRQAPSTDTQYF. DNA for the CDR3: TGTGCCAGTAGTGGACGACAGGCCCCTAGCACAGATACGCAGTATTTT.

The V call is TRBV28, the J call TRBJ2-5; D uncertain. From germline, CDR1 is MDHEN and CDR2 SYDVKM. This CDR3 has 13 amino acids. Trimming stripped 5 bases from V and 3 bases from J, with 10 bases between. CDR3 residues: CASSLITKETQYF. CDR3 in DNA: TGTGCCAGCAGTCTAATCACTAAAGAGACCCAGTACTTC.

This sequence joins TRBV9 and TRBJ2-1; TRBD2 agrees at 10 bases. The V gene end was trimmed by 3 bases and the J gene end by 1 base; junction bases not matched to a gene: 19. This CDR3 has 21 amino acids. The germline CDR1 and CDR2 sequences are SGDLS and YYNGEE. In DNA form, the CDR3 reads TGTGCCAGCAGCGAGAGGGCGGGGGGAGCGGGAGGGCCTTTATCCTACAATGAGCAGTTCTTC. Its translation is CASSERAGGAGGPLSYNEQFF.

This sequence joins TRBV4-1 and TRBJ2-2; 9 bases align to TRBD2. J lost 1 base, V lost 2 bases, and 8 bases had no gene match. CDR3 size: 18 residues. The germline V gene encodes CDR1 MGHRA and CDR2 YSYEKL. CDR3 protein: CASSQFGSGGRNTGELFF. The CDR3 coding sequence is TGCGCCAGCAGCCAATTCGGAAGCGGGGGGCGGAACACCGGGGAGCTGTTTTTT.

This clonotype showed up just a few times. The rearrangement uses TRBV5-1 and TRBJ1-1; D remains unclear. The V end was cut by 0 bases, the J end by 0 bases, with 12 bases between. The CDR3 runs to 16 residues. From germline, CDR1 is SGHRS and CDR2 YFSETQ. As DNA, the CDR3 is TGCGCCAGCAGCTTGGTTCAGCTTACTATGAACACTGAAGCTTTCTTT. This encodes CASSLVQLTMNTEAFF.

This clonotype was detected ten times or more. V and J are TRBV29-1 and TRBJ1-3; D not certain. The CDR3 totals 12 residues. Germline V gene sequence: CDR1 SQVTM, CDR2 ANQGSEA. Between the trimmed V and J ends, which lost 1 base and 1 base, there was a span of 2 bases. CDR3 nucleotides: TGCAGCGTTGAAGGTTCTGGAAACACCATATATTTT. Translating gives CSVEGSGNTIYF.

This clonotype was seen only a few times. V usage is TRBV12-3 or TRBV12-4 and J usage is TRBJ1-4; 8 bases map to TRBD1. Trimming removed 6 bases from V and 8 bases from J; junction bases left unmatched: 2. There are 12 residues in the CDR3. CDR3 coding DNA: TGTGCCAGCAGGCAGGGGGCAGAAAAACTGTTTTTT. Its translation is CASRQGAEKLFF.

This clonotype occurred a few times. The V gene is TRBV7-9, the J gene TRBJ2-7, with 7 bases lining up with TRBD2. The CDR3 totals 16 residues. The junction had 12 bases not matched to a gene; V was cut back by 5 bases and J by 2 bases. Germline CDR1 SEHNR, CDR2 FQNEAQ (reference sequence). CDR3 DNA: TGTGCCAGCAGCACGGGCCGGCTAGCGGCGACCTACGAGCAGTACTTC. Amino acid sequence: CASSTGRLAATYEQYF.

This clonotype was seen more than once but under ten times. This chain joins TRBV11-2 and TRBJ1-4, with D maybe TRBD1 (6 bases). Germline V gene lookup returns CDR1 SGHAT and CDR2 FQNNGV. The ends were cut back, 5 bases at V and 7 bases at J, with 20 bases in the middle. This CDR3 is built from 16 residues. Here the CDR3 reads CASSPALQGIGEKLFF. In nucleotides, the CDR3 is TGTGCCAGCAGCCCTGCGCTACAGGGTATTGGTGAAAAACTGTTTTTT.

This chain connects TRBV20-1 to TRBJ2-4; TRBD2 matches at 10 bases. Germline CDR1 is DFQATT and CDR2 is SNEGSKA (reference sequence). There are 14 residues in the CDR3. Losses at the gene ends were 3 bases for V and 6 bases for J; bases not matched to a gene: 5. Here the CDR3 reads CSASLAGAGNIQYF. CDR3 DNA: TGCAGTGCTAGCCTAGCGGGAGCGGGAAACATTCAGTACTTC.

This clonotype was observed a few times. The J gene is TRBJ2-1, the V gene TRBV20-1, with TRBD2 identical over 7 bases. Germline V CDR1 and CDR2: DFQATT, SNEGSKA (reference sequence). The CDR3 runs 16 residues. The V segment lost 3 bases and the J segment 4 bases; nucleotides outside the gene matches: 12. The CDR3 DNA sequence: TGCAGTGCTAGGGTACGCGGGAGTCTGTGGTACAATGAGCAGTTCTTC. Translating gives CSARVRGSLWYNEQFF.

This clonotype was recorded a few times. The J gene is TRBJ1-1, the V gene TRBV7-6; possibly TRBD1 for D (6 bases). The CDR3 covers 13 residues. V was trimmed by 5 bases and J by 4 bases, leaving 11 bases between them. In germline, CDR1 is SGHVS, CDR2 FNYEAQ. DNA for the CDR3: TGTGCCAGCAGCCCAGGGACATTCACTGAAGCTTTCTTT. Protein: CASSPGTFTEAFF.

This clonotype was counted only a few times. V gene TRBV6-5 combines with J gene TRBJ2-3; a weak D match, TRBD2 (7 bases). V shed 2 bases and J shed 6 bases, with 12 bases lying between them. The germline V gene has CDR1 MNHEY and CDR2 SVGAGI. This CDR3 contains 14 residues. CDR3 in amino acids: CASSYGGGRDTQYF. CDR3 DNA: TGTGCCAGCAGTTACGGGGGGGGCCGGGATACGCAGTATTTT.

J is TRBJ1-2 and V is TRBV14, with 10 bases matching TRBD1. CDR3 size: 11 residues. J gave up 7 bases and V 8 bases, and 1 base lay outside the gene matches. Germline CDR1 reads SGHDN; CDR2 reads FVKESK. CDR3 sequence reads: CASGTGVGYTF. In DNA, the CDR3 is TGTGCCAGCGGGACAGGGGTTGGCTACACCTTC.